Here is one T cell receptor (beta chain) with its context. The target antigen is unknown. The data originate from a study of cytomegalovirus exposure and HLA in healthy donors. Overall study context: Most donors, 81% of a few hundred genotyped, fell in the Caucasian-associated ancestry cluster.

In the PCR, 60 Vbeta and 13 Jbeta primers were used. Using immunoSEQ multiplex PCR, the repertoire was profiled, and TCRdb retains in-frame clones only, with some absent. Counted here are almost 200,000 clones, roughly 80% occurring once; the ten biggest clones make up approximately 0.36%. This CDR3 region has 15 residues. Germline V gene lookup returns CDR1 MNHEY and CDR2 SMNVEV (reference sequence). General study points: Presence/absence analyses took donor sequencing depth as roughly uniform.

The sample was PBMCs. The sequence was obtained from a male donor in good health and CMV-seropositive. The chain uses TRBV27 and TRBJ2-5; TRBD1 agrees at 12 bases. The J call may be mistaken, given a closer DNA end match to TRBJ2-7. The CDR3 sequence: CASSSGTGGFYEQYF. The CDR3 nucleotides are TGTGCCAGCAGTTCTGGGACAGGGGGCTTCTACGAGCAGTACTTC.